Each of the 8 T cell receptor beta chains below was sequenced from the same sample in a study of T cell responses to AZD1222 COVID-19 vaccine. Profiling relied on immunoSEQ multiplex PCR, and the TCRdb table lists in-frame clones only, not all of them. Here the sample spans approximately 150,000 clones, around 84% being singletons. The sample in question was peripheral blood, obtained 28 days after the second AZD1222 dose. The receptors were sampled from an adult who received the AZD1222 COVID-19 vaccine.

The CDR3 DNA reads TGTGCCAGCAGTTACGGAGGGACGAGCACCGGGGAGCTGTTTTTT. This gives the protein CASSYGGTSTGELFF. This sequence joins TRBV6-5 and TRBJ2-2, with a possible D match to TRBD2 (6 bases). Deletions cut 2 bases from V and 4 bases from J, with 11 bases between. Germline V gene data show CDR1 as MNHEY and CDR2 as SVGAGI. The CDR3 has 15 amino acids.

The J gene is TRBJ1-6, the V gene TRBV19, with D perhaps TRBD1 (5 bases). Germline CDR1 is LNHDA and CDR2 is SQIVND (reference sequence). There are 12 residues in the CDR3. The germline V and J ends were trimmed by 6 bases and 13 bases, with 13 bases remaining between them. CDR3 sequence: CASSPRGGPLHF. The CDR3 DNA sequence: TGTGCCAGTAGCCCAAGGGGCGGGCCCCTCCACTTT.

CDR3 protein: CASSGDTGGAVGEQFF. The CDR3 coding sequence is TGTGCCAGTAGTGGGGACACAGGGGGCGCCGTCGGTGAGCAGTTCTTC. The chain recombines TRBV19 with TRBJ2-1; 9 bases are a match to TRBD1. Germline V gives CDR1 LNHDA, CDR2 SQIVND (reference sequence). J gave up 9 bases and V 5 bases, and 14 bases lay outside the gene matches. The length of the CDR3 is 16 residues. Looking up the rest from reference TRBV19 and TRBJ2-1 gives the full variable domain: DGGITQSPKYLFRKEGQNVTLSCEQNLNHDAMYWYRQDPGQGLRLIYYSQIVNDFQKGDIAEGYSVSREKKESFPLTVTSAQKNPTAFYLCASSGDTGGAVGEQFFGPGTRLTVL.

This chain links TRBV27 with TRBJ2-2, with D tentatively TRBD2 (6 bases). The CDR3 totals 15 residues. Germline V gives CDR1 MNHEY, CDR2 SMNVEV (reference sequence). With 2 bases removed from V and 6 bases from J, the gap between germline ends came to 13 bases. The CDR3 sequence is CASSLGGFLSGELFF. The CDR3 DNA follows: TGTGCCAGCAGTTTAGGAGGGTTCCTCTCCGGGGAGCTGTTTTTT.

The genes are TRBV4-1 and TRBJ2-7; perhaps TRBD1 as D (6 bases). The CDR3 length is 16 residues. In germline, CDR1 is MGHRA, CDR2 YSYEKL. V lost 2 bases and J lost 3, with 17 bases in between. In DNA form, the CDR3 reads TGCGCCAGCAGCCAACCTACAGGGCGGGCCCTCTACGAGCAGTACTTC. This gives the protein CASSQPTGRALYEQYF.

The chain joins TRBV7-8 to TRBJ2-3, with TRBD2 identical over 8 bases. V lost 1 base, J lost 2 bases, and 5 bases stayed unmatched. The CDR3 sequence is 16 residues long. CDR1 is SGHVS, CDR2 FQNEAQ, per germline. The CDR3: CASSLGTSGLTDTQYF. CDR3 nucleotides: TGTGCCAGCAGCTTAGGCACTAGCGGCCTCACAGATACGCAGTATTTT.

CDR3: CASSLSRQTYEQYF. In DNA, the CDR3 is TGTGCCAGCAGCTTAAGTCGACAGACCTACGAGCAGTACTTC. This chain connects TRBV7-6 to TRBJ2-7; TRBD1 might be the D (5 bases). CDR1 SGHVS and CDR2 FNYEAQ come from the germline V gene. V was clipped by 2 bases and J by 2 bases, with 10 bases between them. The CDR3 covers 14 residues.

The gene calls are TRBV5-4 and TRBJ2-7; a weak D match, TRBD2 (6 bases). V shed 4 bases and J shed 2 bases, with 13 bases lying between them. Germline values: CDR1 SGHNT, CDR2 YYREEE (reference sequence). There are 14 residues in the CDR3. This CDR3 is CASSPIADPYEQYF. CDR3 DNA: TGTGCCAGCAGCCCCATAGCGGACCCCTACGAGCAGTACTTC.